This T cell receptor beta chain was identified in a study of shared clonotypes between healthy human individuals. Notes on the study in general: Researchers found naive subsets generally carried larger estimated richness than memory subsets.

In the study's own analysis: ImmunoSEQ junction-only sequences lacked quality scores, so their filtering differed. Only in-frame clones appear in the TCRdb table, and some are missing; sequencing was by immunoSEQ multiplex PCR. That table gives V, J and clone size, and the DNA gave D and trimming. The repertoire consists of around 2.5 million clones, with approximately 93% occurring once and the leading ten covering approximately 0.37%. Splitting the CD4+ cells yielded a CD45RA+ naive subset and a CD45RA-negative memory subset. V was cut by 5 bases and J by 3 bases, with 13 bases left in between. Germline loops: CDR1 SGHTA, CDR2 FQGNSA. CDR3 length equals 14 residues. In regard to this clone: Its antigen is as yet unknown.

The origin of this receptor is a man younger than 30 in good health. Some clones in this sample may be carry-over from other donors' samples. The sequenced sample was naive CD4+ T cells from PBMCs. The sample's subset: CD45RA+ positively selected. The rearrangement links TRBV7-2 to TRBJ1-1; possibly TRBD1 for D (5 bases). The CDR3 here is CASSPGVWDTEAFF. The CDR3 bases are TGTGCCAGCAGCCCGGGGGTTTGGGACACTGAAGCTTTCTTT.